The clone carrying this T cell receptor beta chain occurred a few times. Its antigen is undetermined. A much bigger clone sits one base away, suggesting this may be a read error. TCRdb itself ran the RT-PCR reads through MiXCR, one entry per CDR3 protein. The data contain roughly 290,000 distinct CDR3 sequences, about a fifth of them seen just once; the ten biggest clones take up about 9.4%. The data stem from a study of response to subunit inactivated influenza vaccine. The study's findings and limits: Researchers suggested that each seasonal influenza vaccination recruits few new T cells.

The sample here was PBMCs from blood, taken about 20 months after vaccination. The source is a man between 50 and 69 years old who received an inactivated influenza vaccine.

This CDR3 reads CASSTADTQYF. In DNA, the CDR3 is TGTGCCAGCAGTACCGCAGATACGCAGTATTTT. The chain recombines TRBV7-3 with TRBJ2-3; D unclear. The CDR3 covers 11 residues. V lost 6 bases, J lost 4 bases, and 5 bases lay in between. Looked up from germline, CDR1 is SGHTA and CDR2 is FQGTGA.